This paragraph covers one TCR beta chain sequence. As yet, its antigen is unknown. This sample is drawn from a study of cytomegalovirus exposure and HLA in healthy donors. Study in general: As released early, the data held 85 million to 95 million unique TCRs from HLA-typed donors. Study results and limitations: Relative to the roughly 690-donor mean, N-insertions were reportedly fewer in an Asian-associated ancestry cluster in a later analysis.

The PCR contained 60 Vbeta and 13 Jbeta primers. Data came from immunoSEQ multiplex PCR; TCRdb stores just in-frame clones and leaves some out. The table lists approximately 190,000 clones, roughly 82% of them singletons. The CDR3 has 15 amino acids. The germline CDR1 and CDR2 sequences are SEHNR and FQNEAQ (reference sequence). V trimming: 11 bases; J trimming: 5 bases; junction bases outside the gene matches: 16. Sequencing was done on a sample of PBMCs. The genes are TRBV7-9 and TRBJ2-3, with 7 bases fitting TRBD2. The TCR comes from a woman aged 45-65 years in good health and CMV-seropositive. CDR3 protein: CAGRAAGPAGDTQYF. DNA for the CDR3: TGTGCCGGACGCGCAGCGGGGCCGGCGGGAGATACGCAGTATTTT.